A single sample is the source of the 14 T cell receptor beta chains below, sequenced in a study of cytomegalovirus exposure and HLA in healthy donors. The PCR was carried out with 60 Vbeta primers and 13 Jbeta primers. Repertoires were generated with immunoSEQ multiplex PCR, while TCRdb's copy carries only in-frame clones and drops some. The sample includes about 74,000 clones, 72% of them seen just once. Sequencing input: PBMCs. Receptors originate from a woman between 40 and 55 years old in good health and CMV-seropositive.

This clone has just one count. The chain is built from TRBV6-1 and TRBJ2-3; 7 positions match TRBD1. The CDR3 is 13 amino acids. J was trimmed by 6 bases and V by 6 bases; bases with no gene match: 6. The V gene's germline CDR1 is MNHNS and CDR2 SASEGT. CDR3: CASSKDRRDTQYF. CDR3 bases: TGTGCCAGCAGCAAGGACAGGAGGGATACGCAGTATTTT.

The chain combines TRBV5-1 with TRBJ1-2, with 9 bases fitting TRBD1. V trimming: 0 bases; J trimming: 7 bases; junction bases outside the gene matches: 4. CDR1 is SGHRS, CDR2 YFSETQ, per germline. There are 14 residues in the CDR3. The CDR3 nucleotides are TGCGCCAGCAGCTTGGACAGGGGGCTGGGTGGCTACACCTTC. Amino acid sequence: CASSLDRGLGGYTF.

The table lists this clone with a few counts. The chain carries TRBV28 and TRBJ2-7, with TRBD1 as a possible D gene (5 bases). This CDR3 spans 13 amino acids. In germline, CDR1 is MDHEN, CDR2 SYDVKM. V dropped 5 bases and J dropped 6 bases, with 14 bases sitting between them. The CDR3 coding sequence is TGTGCCAGCAGTCCCGCCCAGGGTACCGAGCAGTACTTC. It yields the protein CASSPAQGTEQYF.

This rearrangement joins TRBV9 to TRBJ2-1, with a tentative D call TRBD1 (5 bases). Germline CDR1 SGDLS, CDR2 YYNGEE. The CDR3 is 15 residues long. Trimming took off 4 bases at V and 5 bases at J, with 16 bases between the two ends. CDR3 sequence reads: CASSSTDNQHNEQFF. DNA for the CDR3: TGTGCCAGCAGCTCGACAGACAACCAACACAATGAGCAGTTCTTC.

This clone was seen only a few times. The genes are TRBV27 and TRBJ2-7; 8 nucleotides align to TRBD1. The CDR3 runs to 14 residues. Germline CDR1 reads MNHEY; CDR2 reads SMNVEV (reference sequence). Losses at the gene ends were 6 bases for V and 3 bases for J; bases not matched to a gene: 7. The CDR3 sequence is CASRSGDRGYEQYF. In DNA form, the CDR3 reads TGTGCCAGCAGGTCAGGAGACAGGGGCTACGAGCAGTACTTC.

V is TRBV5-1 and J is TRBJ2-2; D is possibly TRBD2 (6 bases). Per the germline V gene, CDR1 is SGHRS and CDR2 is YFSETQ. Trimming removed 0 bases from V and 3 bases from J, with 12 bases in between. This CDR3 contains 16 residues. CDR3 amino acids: CASSLAASADTGELFF. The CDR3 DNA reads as TGCGCCAGCAGCTTGGCCGCTAGCGCGGACACCGGGGAGCTGTTTTTT.

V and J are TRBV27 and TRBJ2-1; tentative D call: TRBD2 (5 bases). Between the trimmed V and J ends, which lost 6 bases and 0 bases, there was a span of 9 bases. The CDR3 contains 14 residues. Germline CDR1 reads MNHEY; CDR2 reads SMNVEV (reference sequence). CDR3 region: CASRSGSSYNEQFF. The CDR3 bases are TGTGCCAGCAGAAGCGGAAGCTCCTACAATGAGCAGTTCTTC.

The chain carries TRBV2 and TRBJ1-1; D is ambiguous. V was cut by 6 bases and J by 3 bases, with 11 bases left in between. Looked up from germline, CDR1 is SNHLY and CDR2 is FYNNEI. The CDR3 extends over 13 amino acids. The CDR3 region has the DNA TGTGCCAGCAGATTATCCGCGTACACTGAAGCTTTCTTT. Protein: CASRLSAYTEAFF.

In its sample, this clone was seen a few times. The CDR3 spells CASSESPSVGEDYNEQFF. As DNA, the CDR3 is TGCGCCAGCAGTGAGTCGCCCTCAGTAGGAGAAGACTACAATGAGCAGTTCTTC. This chain links TRBV10-2 with TRBJ2-1; no reliable D call. This CDR3 is built from 18 residues. Germline CDR1 is WSHSY and CDR2 is SAAADI. V lost 0 bases and J 3 bases, leaving 18 bases between the germline ends.

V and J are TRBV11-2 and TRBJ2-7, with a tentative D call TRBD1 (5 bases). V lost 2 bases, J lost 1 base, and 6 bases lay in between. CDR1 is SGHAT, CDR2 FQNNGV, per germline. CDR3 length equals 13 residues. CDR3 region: CASSLSGSYEQYF. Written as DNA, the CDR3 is TGTGCCAGCAGCTTATCAGGGTCCTACGAGCAGTACTTC.

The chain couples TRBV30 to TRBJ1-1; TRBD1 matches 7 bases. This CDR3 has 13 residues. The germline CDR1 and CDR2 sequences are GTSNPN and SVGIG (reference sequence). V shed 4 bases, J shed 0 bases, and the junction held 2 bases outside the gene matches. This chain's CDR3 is CAWTGQLNTEAFF. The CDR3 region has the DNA TGTGCCTGGACGGGACAGCTGAACACTGAAGCTTTCTTT. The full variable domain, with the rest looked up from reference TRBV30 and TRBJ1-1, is SQTIHQWPATLVQPVGSPLSLECTVEGTSNPNLYWYRQAAGRGLQLLFYSVGIGQISSEVPQNLSASRPQDRQFILSSKKLLLSDSGFYLCAWTGQLNTEAFFGQGTRLTVV.

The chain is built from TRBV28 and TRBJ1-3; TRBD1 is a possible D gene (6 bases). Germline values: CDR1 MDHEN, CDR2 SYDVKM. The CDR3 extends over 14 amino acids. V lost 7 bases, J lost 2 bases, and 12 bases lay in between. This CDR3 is CASTPPGAGNTIYF. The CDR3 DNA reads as TGTGCCAGCACCCCACCAGGGGCTGGAAACACCATATATTTT. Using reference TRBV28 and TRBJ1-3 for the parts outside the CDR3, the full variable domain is DVKVTQSSRYLVKRTGEKVFLECVQDMDHENMFWYRQDPGLGLRLIYFSYDVKMKEKGDIPEGYSVSREKKERFSLILESASTNQTSMYLCASTPPGAGNTIYFGEGSWLTVV.

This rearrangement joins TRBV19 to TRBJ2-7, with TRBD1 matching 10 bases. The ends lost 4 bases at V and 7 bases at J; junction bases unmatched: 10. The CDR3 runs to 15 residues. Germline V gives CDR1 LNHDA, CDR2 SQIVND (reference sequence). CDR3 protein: CASSTRDRGGREQYF. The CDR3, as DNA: TGTGCCAGTAGTACGCGGGACAGGGGCGGTCGGGAGCAGTACTTC.

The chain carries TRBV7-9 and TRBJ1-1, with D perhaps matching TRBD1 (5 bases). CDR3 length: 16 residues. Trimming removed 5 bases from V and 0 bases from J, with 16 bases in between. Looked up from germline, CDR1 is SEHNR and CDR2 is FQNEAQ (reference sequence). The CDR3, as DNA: TGTGCCAGCAGCGCAAACCGGGACTCGTTGAACACTGAAGCTTTCTTT. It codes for CASSANRDSLNTEAFF.